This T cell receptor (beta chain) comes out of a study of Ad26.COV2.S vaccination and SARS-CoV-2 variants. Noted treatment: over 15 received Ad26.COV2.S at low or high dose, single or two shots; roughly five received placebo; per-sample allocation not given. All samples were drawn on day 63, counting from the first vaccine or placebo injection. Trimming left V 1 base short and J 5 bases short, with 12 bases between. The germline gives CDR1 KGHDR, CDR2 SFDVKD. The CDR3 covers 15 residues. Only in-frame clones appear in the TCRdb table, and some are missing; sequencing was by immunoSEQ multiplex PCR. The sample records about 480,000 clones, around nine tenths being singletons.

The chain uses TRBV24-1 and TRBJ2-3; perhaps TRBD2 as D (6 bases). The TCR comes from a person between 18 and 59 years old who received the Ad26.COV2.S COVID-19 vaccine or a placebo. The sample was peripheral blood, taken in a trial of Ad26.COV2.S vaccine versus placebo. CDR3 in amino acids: CATSDLKAGGDTQYF. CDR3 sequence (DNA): TGTGCCACCAGTGATTTAAAAGCGGGTGGAGATACGCAGTATTTT.